This TCR beta chain is from a study of cytomegalovirus exposure and HLA in healthy donors. Points from the study as a whole: A list of about 160 TCR beta chains associated with cytomegalovirus was given. Later analysis showed TCR association rates varying by HLA locus, highest for DRB1 and lowest for HLA-C.

Deletions cut 3 bases from V and 0 bases from J, with 24 bases between. The CDR3 covers 20 residues. CDR1 and CDR2 (germline): MDHEN, SYDVKM. The PCR contained 60 Vbeta and 13 Jbeta primers. Profiling relied on immunoSEQ multiplex PCR, and the TCRdb table lists in-frame clones only, not all of them. This sample lists 65,000 to 85,000 clones; its ten largest clones have approximately 1.6%. These donors counted as nominally healthy when sampled, but unrecorded immune exposures were likely. Concerning this clone itself: Its antigen remains unknown.

The chain recombines TRBV28 with TRBJ1-5; the D is unclear. Material: PBMCs. The clonotype was recovered from an older woman in good health and CMV-seronegative. For the CDR3, the DNA is TGTGCCAGCAGTTTGGGAGCGACACGGGGAGGGATTGGTAGCAATCAGCCCCAGCATTTT. It is translated as CASSLGATRGGIGSNQPQHF.